The T cell receptor beta chain described here comes from a study of T and B cells in COVID-19 patients. Study-level findings and limits: Of 2,331 TCR clusters found only in the recovered cohort, a few dozen had low generation probability.

TRB was amplified from around 250-500 ng of blood genomic DNA. A note on this clonotype: Antigen specificity is unknown.

The CDR3 is 23 amino acids. V was trimmed by 0 bases and J by 0 bases, leaving 30 bases between them. The germline CDR1 and CDR2 sequences are MNHEY and SVGEGT. Multiplex PCR with BIOMED2 TRB-A/B primer pools amplified TRB rearrangements. From the multiplex PCR reads, TCRdb called clonotypes with MiXCR, one entry per CDR3 protein. This table holds more than 9,000 distinct CDR3 sequences, over 25% found once. The chain has TRBV6-2 or TRBV6-3 and TRBJ1-5, with D unresolved. The sequence was collected from a human donor who had recovered from COVID-19. The sample comprised blood. The CDR3 loop reads CASSYSRAGKVRSSGDSNQPQHF. The CDR3 bases are TGTGCCAGCAGTTACTCTCGGGCAGGTAAGGTCCGAAGTTCGGGAGATAGCAATCAGCCCCAGCATTTT.